The clone carrying this T cell receptor (beta chain) was found a few times. Its antigen remains unknown. At one end the junction does not follow the germline gene, possibly because of a read error. The sample belongs to a study of blood T cells in healthy people across ages. Primers used in a second PCR of roughly 6 to 11 cycles were a sample-barcoded 5' primer and a J-beta primer mix. With 12 random nucleotides, a template-switch adaptor tagged each individual cDNA molecule. TCRdb redid the calling of the 5' RACE reads with MiXCR, one entry per CDR3 protein. The table has over a million distinct CDR3 sequences, 20% to 25% seen once. Study-wide results and limits: Not knowing donor CMV status may have confounded expanded clonotype changes.

The donors, all healthy, were Caucasians living in Russia, aged about 6 to 90. Germline V lookup: CDR1 SGHVS, CDR2 FQNEAQ. This CDR3 is 16 amino acids long. These data also featured in a second study, about T cells of mothers and their children. That paper adds: A primer called M1S, used in the second PCR, added sample barcodes and 2-4 random nucleotides.

The chain combines TRBV7-8 with TRBJ2-1; TRBD2 matches 11 bases. This sequence was found in a girl aged 2 to 10 in good health. The sample was blood. The CDR3 nucleotides are TGTGCCAGCAGCTTAATCGGAACTAGCGGGGGAAATGGGCAGTTCTTC. The encoded protein is CASSLIGTSGGNGQFF. The full variable domain, completed using reference TRBV7-8 and TRBJ2-1, is GAGVSQSPRYKVAKRGQDVALRCDPISGHVSLFWYQQALGQGPEFLTYFQNEAQLDKSGLPSDRFFAERPEGSVSTLKIQRTQQEDSAVYLCASSLIGTSGGNGQFFGPGTRLTVL.